The entry below gives a single T cell receptor (beta chain) sequence along with its context. No antigen is known for it. These data originate in a study of cytomegalovirus exposure and HLA in healthy donors. Study-wide results and caveats: The authors considered a cluster of highly shared sequence variants likely to be a sequencing artifact.

Vbeta (60) and Jbeta (13) primers were used in the PCR. The table came from immunoSEQ multiplex PCR; TCRdb's copy has only in-frame clones and leaves some out. Its table records more than 200,000 clones. This CDR3 region has 14 residues. Trimming stripped 4 bases from V and 8 bases from J, with 17 bases between. Germline V gives CDR1 SEHNR, CDR2 FQNEAQ (reference sequence). This chain joins TRBV7-9 and TRBJ1-2; no firm D call. This receptor was taken from a young woman in good health and CMV-seropositive. Source material: PBMCs. The CDR3 loop is CASSSSLEFTGYTF. In nucleotides, the CDR3 is TGTGCCAGCAGCTCGTCCCTGGAGTTTACCGGCTACACCTTC.